The clone carrying this T cell receptor beta chain appeared a single time. The sample belongs to a study of blood T cell repertoires in COVID-19. At the level of the study: The origin of the acute and convalescent COVID-19 samples was the United States, Italy and Spain. PBMCs, B-cell-depleted T cells, or T cells were the source of the cDNA or gDNA that made up the material.

V dropped 2 bases and J dropped 2; count of bases not matched to a gene: 2. This CDR3 has 15 residues. Germline values: CDR1 MNHEY, CDR2 SVGAGI. Per the authors' pipeline: Reference gene primers were amplified, and this amplification served to estimate nucleated cell counts. Clones were sequenced by immunoSEQ multiplex PCR, and TCRdb holds only the in-frame ones, with some missing. V and J calls and clone size are those listed in that table; D and trimming were worked out from the DNA. Among around 70,000 clones listed, around 90% were seen once. This receptor was identified in a man aged 50-60 years with active COVID-19. The J gene is TRBJ1-4, the V gene TRBV6-5; TRBD1 matches at 7 bases. The source material was peripheral blood. The CDR3 loop reads CASSYRTGTNEKLFF. CDR3 bases: TGTGCCAGCAGTTACCGGACAGGCACTAATGAAAAACTGTTTTTT.